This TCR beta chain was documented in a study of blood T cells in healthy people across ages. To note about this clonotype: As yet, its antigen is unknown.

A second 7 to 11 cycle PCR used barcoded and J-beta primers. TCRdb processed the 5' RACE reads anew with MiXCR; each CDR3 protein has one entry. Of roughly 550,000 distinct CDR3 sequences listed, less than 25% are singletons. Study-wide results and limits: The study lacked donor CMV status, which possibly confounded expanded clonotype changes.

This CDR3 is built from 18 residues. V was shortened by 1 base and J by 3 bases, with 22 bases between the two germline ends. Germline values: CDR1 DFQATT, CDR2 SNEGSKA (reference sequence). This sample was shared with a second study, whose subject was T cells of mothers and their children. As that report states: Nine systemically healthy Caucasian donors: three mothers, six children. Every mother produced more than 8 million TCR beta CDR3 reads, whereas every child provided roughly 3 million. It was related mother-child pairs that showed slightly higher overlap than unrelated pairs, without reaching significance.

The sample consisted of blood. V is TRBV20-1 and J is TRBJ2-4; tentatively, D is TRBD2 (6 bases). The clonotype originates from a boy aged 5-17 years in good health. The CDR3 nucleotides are TGCAGTGCTAGAGGCGGGGAAATGGCCTTCAAGCTCAAAAACATTCAGTACTTC. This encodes CSARGGEMAFKLKNIQYF.